The rows below give T cell receptor beta chains drawn from one sample of a study of early T cells in non-severe SARS-CoV-2 infection. One entry per CDR3 protein, called by TCRdb with MiXCR from the 5' RACE reads. Among about 70,000 distinct CDR3 sequences listed, 4.6% were seen once. Specimen: whole blood, collected at baseline. The origin of the receptors is an adult who was a healthcare worker with PCR-confirmed SARS-CoV-2 infection or an uninfected control (not recorded which). The donor label of this sample is uncertain. Both conserved end residues are part of each CDR3. The D gene is left open where the match is weak. Some rows mark clone size as missing; the rest say once, few, many or name a class of expanded clone.

many	-	TRBV27	TRBJ2-1	TGTGCCAGCAGTTTTGGCCAGACTGAGCAGTTCTTC	CASSFGQTEQFF
many	TRBD2	TRBV11-2	TRBJ2-1	TGTGCCAGCAGCCCAGTGCGGGGGGCCTCTACGAATGAGCAGTTCTTC	CASSPVRGASTNEQFF
many	-	TRBV18	TRBJ1-6	TGTGCCAGCTCACCCGACCAGAAATCACCCCTCCACTTT	CASSPDQKSPLHF
many	-	TRBV10-3	TRBJ2-7	TGTGCCATCAAGGACGGCTCCTACGAGCAGTACTTC	CAIKDGSYEQYF
many	-	TRBV12-3/TRBV12-4	TRBJ1-5	TGTGCCAGCAGTCCCCCGGTGGGGAATAGCAATCAGCCCCAGCATTTT	CASSPPVGNSNQPQHF
few	-	TRBV5-1	TRBJ2-3	TGCGCCAGCAGCACCCAAACTAGCACAGATACGCAGTATTTT	CASSTQTSTDTQYF
many	-	TRBV10-1	TRBJ1-3	TGCGCCAGCAGCGGACCTGGAAACACCATATATTTT	CASSGPGNTIYF
medium-sized	-	TRBV25-1	TRBJ1-1	TGTGCCAGCAGTGAAGACCTAGGGGTCACTGAAGCTTTCTTT	CASSEDLGVTEAFF
few	-	TRBV20-1	TRBJ1-1	TGCAGTGCTAGAGATCTTGTCGGCAGCATGAACACTGAAGCTTTCTTT	CSARDLVGSMNTEAFF
many	-	TRBV5-1	TRBJ2-5	TGCGCCAGCAGCCAGCAGCGTTTGGACCAGTACTTC	CASSQQRLDQYF
many	TRBD2	TRBV7-8	TRBJ2-3	TGTGCCAGCAGCAAGGACACACTAGCGGTTAGCACAGATACGCAGTATTTT	CASSKDTLAVSTDTQYF
few	-	TRBV7-6	TRBJ2-3	TGTGCCAGCAGCTTAAGCTCCCATGGTGCCGGGCTCACAGATACGCAGTATTTT	CASSLSSHGAGLTDTQYF
few	TRBD1	TRBV7-9	TRBJ1-1	TGTGCCAGCAGCTTCCCAAGACAGGGGTGGTTCATTTATACTGAAGCTTTCTTT	CASSFPRQGWFIYTEAFF
many	TRBD2	TRBV7-3	TRBJ2-7	TGTGCCAGCAGCCCCAGCGGGGGTCCCTACGAGCAGTACTTC	CASSPSGGPYEQYF
-	-	TRBV6-2/TRBV6-3	TRBJ2-5	TGTGCCAGCAGCCGGGACACCCGAGGTCGGATACAAGAGACCCAGTACTTC	CASSRDTRGRIQETQYF
few	-	TRBV12-3/TRBV12-4	TRBJ1-1	TGTGCCAGCAGTTCCAACACGAACACTGAAGCTTTCTTT	CASSSNTNTEAFF
many	TRBD1	TRBV6-5	TRBJ1-2	TGTGCCAGCAGTTACTCCCCGACAGGGGGGTATGGCTACACCTTC	CASSYSPTGGYGYTF
many	-	TRBV28	TRBJ2-3	TGTGCCAGCAGTTTGGCAGGGATCACAGATACGCAGTATTTT	CASSLAGITDTQYF
many	-	TRBV27	TRBJ2-1	TGTGCCAGCAGTTTACGATTTGCGGGGGCGATGATGTTGGGCTCCTACAATGAGCAGTTCTTC	CASSLRFAGAMMLGSYNEQFF
few	-	TRBV15	TRBJ1-1	TGTGCCACCAGCAGAGATATGGGGGGCAGAGCTTTCTTT	CATSRDMGGRAFF
many	TRBD2	TRBV28	TRBJ2-3	TGTGCCAGCAGTCGAGGGGGGACTAGCCCTATGCAGTATTTT	CASSRGGTSPMQYF
many	TRBD2	TRBV6-5	TRBJ2-5	TGTGCCAGCAGTTTGACTAGCGCTTCCCCGAGGGGGGAGACCCAGTACTTC	CASSLTSASPRGETQYF
many	-	TRBV12-3/TRBV12-4	TRBJ1-1	TGTGCCAGCAGTTTAGCCCGGCTGGCAGAAGCTGAAGCTTTCTTT	CASSLARLAEAEAFF
few	-	TRBV7-2	TRBJ1-1	TGTGCCAGCAGCTTAGGGACACTTGAGAACACTGAAGCTTTCTTT	CASSLGTLENTEAFF
few	-	TRBV28	TRBJ2-7	TGTGCCAGCAGCGGTCTCACGTATTCCTACGAGCAGTACTTC	CASSGLTYSYEQYF
many	-	TRBV20-1	TRBJ1-1	TGCAGTGCTGATTCGACAGGAATGAACACTGAAGCTTTCTTT	CSADSTGMNTEAFF